The 28 T cell receptor beta chains below all came from one sample that was sequenced in a study of shared clonotypes between healthy human individuals. Naive CD8 cells comprised CD45RO-negative, CCR7-positively selected cells, excluding terminally differentiated effector memory CD45RA+ cells. The assay was immunoSEQ multiplex PCR, and TCRdb's table has in-frame clones only and misses some. The sample records some 2 million clones, just under 95% being singletons. The sample was naive CD8+ T cells sorted from blood. These receptors were collected from a man aged 18 to 30 in good health.

The V and J genes are TRBV6-5 and TRBJ2-7, with a tentative D call TRBD2 (6 bases). Trimming stripped 2 bases from V and 5 bases from J, with 10 bases between. The CDR3 has 13 amino acids. In germline, CDR1 is MNHEY, CDR2 SVGAGI. The CDR3 DNA is TGTGCCAGCAGTTACAGGGGAGGCGACGAGCAGTACTTC. Its protein is CASSYRGGDEQYF.

About this clone: This same CDR3 is encoded by further DNA sequences in the sample. The V call is TRBV9, the J call TRBJ2-7, with D possibly being TRBD2 (5 bases). V was trimmed by 0 bases and J by 3 bases, leaving 10 bases between them. The CDR3 runs to 14 residues. Germline loops: CDR1 SGDLS, CDR2 YYNGEE. CDR3 DNA sequence: TGTGCCAGCAGCGTAGGAGGGAGTGGCTACGAGCAGTACTTC. Its translation: CASSVGGSGYEQYF.

The chain has TRBV6-1 and TRBJ2-1; D unresolved. Germline values: CDR1 MNHNS, CDR2 SASEGT. CDR3 length: 12 amino acids. The germline V and J ends were trimmed by 3 bases and 3 bases, with 3 bases remaining between them. CDR3 region: CASSDIYNEQFF. CDR3 bases: TGTGCCAGCAGTGACATCTACAATGAGCAGTTCTTC.

CDR3 amino acids: CASSPRDPFPGETQYF. In DNA, the CDR3 is TGTGCCAGCAGCCCCCGGGACCCTTTCCCGGGGGAGACCCAGTACTTC. The genes are TRBV7-8 and TRBJ2-5; the D call may be TRBD1 or TRBD2 (5 bases each). V lost 5 bases and J 5 bases, leaving 21 bases between the germline ends. The CDR3 length is 16 residues. Germline V gene sequence: CDR1 SGHVS, CDR2 FQNEAQ.

The J gene is TRBJ2-7, the V gene TRBV7-2; D is uncertain. CDR3 size: 14 residues. The germline CDR1 and CDR2 sequences are SGHTA and FQGNSA. Trimming cost V 1 base and J 4 bases, with 11 bases left between them. In DNA form, the CDR3 reads TGTGCCAGCAGCTTAGGTGCGGCATTATACGAGCAGTACTTC. Amino acids: CASSLGAALYEQYF.

The DNA for the CDR3 is TGTGCCTTAGACATTCTAGCCAAAAACATTCAGTACTTC. Encoded protein: CALDILAKNIQYF. The J gene is TRBJ2-4, the V gene TRBV7-9; D unclear. Germline CDR1 and CDR2: SEHNR and FQNEAQ (reference sequence). The CDR3 covers 13 residues. V lost 11 bases and J 0 bases, leaving 11 bases between the germline ends.

The rearrangement links TRBV28 to TRBJ2-1; either TRBD1 or TRBD2 may fit D (6 bases each). The CDR3 spans 14 residues. Trimming removed 3 bases at V and 7 bases at J, with 13 bases between. Germline CDR1 and CDR2: MDHEN and SYDVKM. The DNA for the CDR3 is TGTGCCAGCAGTTTTCGGGGGCACCGGAATGAGCAGTTCTTC. The encoded protein is CASSFRGHRNEQFF.

This chain uses TRBV5-8 with TRBJ2-1, with 13 bases matching TRBD2. The ends lost 1 base at V and 9 bases at J; junction bases unmatched: 10. The CDR3 is made up of 17 amino acids. The V gene's germline CDR1 is SGHTS and CDR2 YDEGEE. CDR3 DNA sequence: TGTGCCAGCAGCTTGACCCGTGGACTAGCGGGAGTTGGTGAGCAGTTCTTC. Its protein product is CASSLTRGLAGVGEQFF.

As regards this clone: This sample also contains other DNA sequences that code for the same CDR3. The rearrangement joins TRBV7-2 to TRBJ2-7; D unclear. The CDR3 has 14 residues. The germline V gene encodes CDR1 SGHTA and CDR2 FQGNSA. Trimming removed 1 base at V and 3 bases at J, with 10 bases between. The CDR3 nucleotides are TGTGCCAGCAGCTTAGGCGGCCCTGGCTACGAGCAGTACTTC. Translating gives CASSLGGPGYEQYF.

The chain has TRBV9 and TRBJ1-1, with D unresolved. The CDR3 loop spans 14 amino acids. V lost 0 bases to trimming and J lost 2 bases, with 8 bases between them. The germline V gene encodes CDR1 SGDLS and CDR2 YYNGEE. As DNA, the CDR3 is TGTGCCAGCAGCGTAGACTGGGTTAACACTGAAGCTTTCTTT. Its protein product is CASSVDWVNTEAFF.

J is TRBJ2-7 and V is TRBV5-6, with 8 bases identical to TRBD2. The J segment lost 10 bases and the V segment lost 4 bases, leaving 10 bases of the junction unmatched. Germline CDR1 is SGHDT and CDR2 is YYEEEE. CDR3 length equals 13 residues. In nucleotides, the CDR3 is TGTGCCAGCAGCCCGTCCCAAAGCGGGAGTCAGTACTTC. Translating it yields CASSPSQSGSQYF.

This rearrangement joins TRBV5-5 to TRBJ1-5; no firm D call. Germline V gene lookup returns CDR1 SGHKS and CDR2 YYEKEE (reference sequence). The CDR3 contains 15 residues. V was pared by 4 bases and J by 5 bases, with 16 bases between. The CDR3 DNA reads as TGTGCCAGCAGCCCTTGGGCCGACGGCTATCAGCCCCAGCATTTT. This codes for CASSPWADGYQPQHF.

The rearrangement uses TRBV19 and TRBJ2-1; D gene ambiguous. V lost 3 bases to trimming and J lost 6 bases, with 9 bases between them. There are 13 residues in the CDR3. Germline V gene sequence: CDR1 LNHDA, CDR2 SQIVND (reference sequence). CDR3 loop: CASSIALSNEQFF. CDR3 sequence (DNA): TGTGCCAGTAGTATTGCACTCTCCAATGAGCAGTTCTTC. Filled out from reference TRBV19 and TRBJ2-1, the complete variable domain reads DGGITQSPKYLFRKEGQNVTLSCEQNLNHDAMYWYRQDPGQGLRLIYYSQIVNDFQKGDIAEGYSVSREKKESFPLTVTSAQKNPTAFYLCASSIALSNEQFFGPGTRLTVL.

In nucleotides, the CDR3 is TGTGCTAGTGTCCGGGGGGGCTGGCGAGAGACCCAGTACTTC. It encodes CASVRGGWRETQYF. The chain links TRBV12-5 to TRBJ2-5; 8 nucleotides match TRBD2. The CDR3 sequence is 14 residues long. The junction had 8 bases not matched to a gene; V was cut back by 7 bases and J by 4 bases. From germline, CDR1 is LGHNT and CDR2 FRNRAP. Based on the CDR3 plus reference TRBV12-5 and TRBJ2-5, the full variable domain is DARVTQTPRHKVTEMGQEVTMRCQPILGHNTVFWYRQTMMQGLELLAYFRNRAPLDDSGMPKDRFSAEMPDATLATLKIQPSEPRDSAVYFCASVRGGWRETQYFGPGTRLLVL.

The J gene is TRBJ1-5, the V gene TRBV27, with a weak D call TRBD1 (5 bases). CDR1 is MNHEY and CDR2 is SMNVEV in the germline V gene (reference sequence). The CDR3 sequence is 16 residues long. V lost 6 bases to trimming and J lost 11 bases, with 26 bases between them. The CDR3: CASRVSKGSGDHTQHF. In nucleotides, the CDR3 is TGTGCCAGCAGAGTTTCCAAGGGCTCTGGGGACCATACCCAGCATTTT.

J is TRBJ2-7 and V is TRBV19; 8 bases map to TRBD2. The length of the CDR3 is 14 residues. CDR1 and CDR2 (germline): LNHDA, SQIVND (reference sequence). Germline trimming cut 4 bases from V and 7 bases from J; bases unmatched to any gene: 9. The CDR3 bases are TGTGCCAGTAGTACGAGGACTAGCACAGAGGAGCAGTACTTC. Residues: CASSTRTSTEEQYF.

The V and J genes are TRBV28 and TRBJ2-5, with TRBD1 identical over 10 bases. The CDR3 contains 17 residues. The trim removed 1 base at V and 5 bases at J, leaving 10 bases unmatched. Germline loops: CDR1 MDHEN, CDR2 SYDVKM. CDR3 nucleotide sequence: TGTGCCAGCAGTTTATCCCCGGGACAGGGGATCTGGGAGACCCAGTACTTC. Protein: CASSLSPGQGIWETQYF.

The V and J genes are TRBV4-1 and TRBJ2-3, with TRBD2 matching over 7 bases. Germline V gene sequence: CDR1 MGHRA, CDR2 YSYEKL. V trimming: 4 bases; J trimming: 6 bases; junction bases outside the gene matches: 16. CDR3 size: 17 residues. CDR3 amino acids: CASSLLTGGALEDTQYF. In DNA form, the CDR3 reads TGCGCCAGCAGCCTCCTCACGGGGGGTGCTCTTGAGGATACGCAGTATTTT.

This clone was detected once. The genes are TRBV4-1 and TRBJ2-7, with D possibly matching TRBD2 (6 bases). The V end lost 2 bases, the J end lost 7 bases, and 12 bases lay between the germline ends. The CDR3 is 13 amino acids. Germline CDR1 is MGHRA and CDR2 is YSYEKL. CDR3 protein: CASSQHLASEQYF. The CDR3 DNA reads as TGCGCCAGCAGCCAACATCTAGCGAGTGAGCAGTACTTC.

The V call is TRBV5-5, the J call TRBJ2-7; the D is unclear. The V gene lost 0 bases and the J gene lost 1 base, with 11 bases spanning the gap. Germline V gives CDR1 SGHKS, CDR2 YYEKEE (reference sequence). This CDR3 is built from 15 residues. In nucleotides, the CDR3 is TGTGCCAGCAGCTTGGAATACACGCGATCCTACGAGCAGTACTTC. It specifies CASSLEYTRSYEQYF.

The chain carries TRBV5-4 and TRBJ2-1; possibly TRBD2 for D (6 bases). Trimming removed 2 bases at V and 6 bases at J, with 9 bases between. This CDR3 comprises 13 residues. Germline CDR1 and CDR2: SGHNT and YYREEE (reference sequence). The CDR3 reads CASSFRGSNEQFF. The CDR3 DNA reads TGTGCCAGCAGCTTCCGGGGGAGCAATGAGCAGTTCTTC.

The rearrangement links TRBV6-5 to TRBJ2-2, with unresolved D. Between the trimmed V and J ends, which lost 6 bases and 6 bases, there was a span of 11 bases. The germline CDR1 and CDR2 sequences are MNHEY and SVGAGI. This CDR3 region has 13 residues. CDR3 nucleotides: TGTGCCAGCAGCTTTAAGTTTTCCGGGGAGCTGTTTTTT. Amino acid sequence: CASSFKFSGELFF.

Regarding this clone: Other DNA sequences in the sample encode the same CDR3. The V gene is TRBV4-3, the J gene TRBJ1-5; 9 positions agree with TRBD1. The CDR3 sequence is 15 residues long. The germline V gene has CDR1 LGHNA and CDR2 YSLEER. V lost 0 bases and J lost 4; bases outside the gene matches: 1. The CDR3 DNA sequence: TGCGCCAGCAGCCAAGAGACAGGGGGAAATCAGCCCCAGCATTTT. It is translated as CASSQETGGNQPQHF.

This clone was detected only once. The rearrangement uses TRBV19 and TRBJ2-1; 8 nucleotides line up with TRBD2. V shed 8 bases, J shed 6 bases, and the junction held 9 bases outside the gene matches. CDR3 length: 14 residues. CDR1 is LNHDA, CDR2 SQIVND, per germline (reference sequence). The chain's CDR3 is CASHVAGLINEQFF. For the CDR3, the DNA is TGTGCCAGTCACGTAGCGGGATTAATCAATGAGCAGTTCTTC.

J is TRBJ2-7 and V is TRBV6-6, with no clear D. There are 13 residues in the CDR3. In germline, CDR1 is MNHNY, CDR2 SVGAGI (reference sequence). Between the trimmed V and J ends, which lost 2 bases and 3 bases, there was a span of 8 bases. CDR3 coding DNA: TGTGCCAGCAGTTACGGGGATTTCTACGAGCAGTACTTC. It is translated as CASSYGDFYEQYF.

On this clone: Other DNA sequences in the sample encode the same CDR3. This rearrangement joins TRBV4-3 to TRBJ2-1; no definite D call. The CDR3 consists of 16 residues. The V and J ends lost 0 bases and 0 bases respectively, with 9 bases between them. Germline values: CDR1 LGHNA, CDR2 YSLEER. The CDR3, as DNA: TGCGCCAGCAGCCAAGATCTCGGTAGCTCCTACAATGAGCAGTTCTTC. Its translation: CASSQDLGSSYNEQFF.

This clone was seen a single time. V usage is TRBV6-5 and J usage is TRBJ2-2; no clear D gene. CDR3 length: 14 residues. CDR1 is MNHEY and CDR2 is SVGAGI in the germline V gene. Trimming took off 2 bases at V and 7 bases at J, with 11 bases between the two ends. The CDR3 sequence is CASSYVSDDGELFF. CDR3 sequence (DNA): TGTGCCAGCAGTTACGTTTCCGACGACGGGGAGCTGTTTTTT.

The chain uses TRBV7-9 and TRBJ2-1, with D perhaps TRBD1 or TRBD2 (6 bases each). With 2 bases removed from V and 10 bases from J, the gap between germline ends came to 12 bases. The germline V gene has CDR1 SEHNR and CDR2 FQNEAQ (reference sequence). This CDR3 is 13 amino acids long. The DNA of the CDR3 is TGTGCCAGCAGCTTACCGGAGGGGGGCGAGCAGTTCTTC. It specifies CASSLPEGGEQFF.